This is a list of T cell receptor beta chains from one sample in a study of blood T cell repertoires in COVID-19. TCRdb's copy holds only in-frame clones and misses some; the assay was immunoSEQ multiplex PCR. Among over 150,000 clones listed, just over 85% were seen once. Sequencing was performed on peripheral blood. Every receptor here comes from a man aged 45 to 65 with active or convalescent COVID-19. Both conserved end residues are part of each CDR3. A D gene is named only where the DNA matches it firmly. Where a row states a size, it is once, few, many or the class of an expanded clone; other rows omit it.

D gene,J gene,clone size,V gene,CDR3 protein,CDR3 DNA
NA,TRBJ1-6,NA,TRBV7-9,CASSLESSYNSPLHF,TGTGCCAGCAGCTTAGAGAGCTCCTATAATTCACCCCTCCACTTT
TRBD1,TRBJ1-1,NA,TRBV6-2/TRBV6-3,CASSSGTGRGNTEAFF,TGTGCCAGCAGTTCCGGGACAGGGAGGGGGAACACTGAAGCTTTCTTT
NA,TRBJ2-5,few,TRBV7-2,CASSLRWAANQETQYF,TGTGCCAGCAGCTTAAGGTGGGCCGCTAATCAAGAGACCCAGTACTTC
TRBD2,TRBJ2-7,NA,TRBV2,CASRDRLAVGEQYF,TGTGCCAGCAGGGATAGACTAGCGGTGGGGGAGCAGTACTTC
TRBD2,TRBJ2-5,NA,TRBV4-1,CASSHRGGGQETQYF,TGCGCCAGCAGCCATCGCGGGGGGGGTCAAGAGACCCAGTACTTC
TRBD1,TRBJ2-7,NA,TRBV6-2/TRBV6-3,CASSYFQDRGSHEQYF,TGTGCCAGCAGTTACTTTCAGGACAGGGGGTCCCACGAGCAGTACTTC
NA,TRBJ1-2,once,TRBV5-4,CASSYPPRDYGYTF,TGTGCCAGCAGCTACCCCCCCAGGGACTATGGCTACACCTTC
NA,TRBJ1-2,NA,TRBV6-2/TRBV6-3,CASSYSRAGAHYGYTF,TGTGCCAGCAGTTACTCCCGCGCAGGGGCCCACTATGGCTACACCTTC
NA,TRBJ1-1,NA,TRBV5-6,CASSWKTVNTEAFF,TGTGCCAGCAGCTGGAAGACAGTGAACACTGAAGCTTTCTTT
TRBD2,TRBJ2-1,NA,TRBV19,CASSIGTSGGYYNEQFF,TGTGCCAGTAGTATAGGGACTAGCGGGGGGTACTACAATGAGCAGTTCTTC
NA,TRBJ1-5,few,TRBV27,CASSPSWTEYSNQPQHF,TGTGCCAGCAGTCCCTCCTGGACAGAATATAGCAATCAGCCCCAGCATTTT
TRBD2,TRBJ2-3,NA,TRBV5-1,CASSPGTSGDTQYF,TGCGCCAGCAGCCCCGGGACTAGCGGAGATACGCAGTATTTT
NA,TRBJ1-4,NA,TRBV3-1/TRBV3-2,CASSFRVDDEKLFF,TGTGCCAGCAGTTTCAGGGTAGATGATGAAAAACTGTTTTTT
TRBD2,TRBJ2-3,NA,TRBV5-8,CASSSGGSGADTQYF,TGTGCCAGCAGCTCCGGAGGTAGCGGGGCAGATACGCAGTATTTT
NA,TRBJ1-4,NA,TRBV19,CASNGDSRTTNEKLFF,TGTGCCAGTAATGGGGACTCCCGAACAACTAATGAAAAACTGTTTTTT
NA,TRBJ2-7,NA,TRBV7-6,CASSSQGGYEQYF,TGTGCCAGCAGCTCGCAGGGTGGGTACGAGCAGTACTTC
TRBD1,TRBJ1-5,NA,TRBV4-3,CASGDRVGQPQHF,TGCGCCAGCGGTGACAGGGTCGGTCAGCCCCAGCATTTT
NA,TRBJ2-3,NA,TRBV4-3,CASSQARGGTTDTQYF,TGCGCCAGCAGCCAAGCTAGGGGCGGTACCACAGATACGCAGTATTTT
NA,TRBJ2-2,once,TRBV12-2,CASRLVLFKVDGPLALGGELFF,TGTGCAAGTCGCTTAGTTTTATTTAAGGTTGATGGGCCCCTTGCGCTTGGCGGGGAGCTGTTTTTT
TRBD1,TRBJ1-2,NA,TRBV6-2/TRBV6-3,CASSFRQGRNYGYTF,TGTGCCAGCAGTTTCAGACAGGGGAGGAACTATGGCTACACCTTC
NA,TRBJ2-1,few,TRBV29-1,CSVEKGPRVNEQFF,TGCAGCGTTGAAAAAGGCCCCAGGGTCAATGAGCAGTTCTTC
NA,TRBJ1-5,NA,TRBV15,CATRSRGNQPQHF,TGTGCCACCAGGTCCCGGGGTAATCAGCCCCAGCATTTT
TRBD1,TRBJ2-3,NA,TRBV5-1,CASSFQGQSTDTQYF,TGCGCCAGCAGCTTTCAGGGACAGAGCACAGATACGCAGTATTTT
TRBD1,TRBJ2-2,NA,TRBV10-3,CAIRDRVAGELFF,TGTGCCATCAGAGACAGGGTGGCCGGGGAGCTGTTTTTT
TRBD2,TRBJ2-3,NA,TRBV6-2/TRBV6-3,CASSYSRIAGGTDTQYF,TGTGCCAGCAGTTACTCCCGGATAGCGGGAGGTACCGATACGCAGTATTTT
NA,TRBJ2-3,NA,TRBV19,CASSGRTVNTQYF,TGTGCCAGTAGTGGTCGGACAGTAAATACGCAGTATTTT
NA,TRBJ2-2,NA,TRBV12-2,CASRLSGENTGELFF,TGTGCAAGTCGCTTATCAGGGGAGAACACCGGGGAGCTGTTTTTT
TRBD1,TRBJ1-3,NA,TRBV27,CASSLFGTGGTAGNTIYF,TGTGCCAGCAGTTTATTCGGGACAGGGGGAACTGCCGGAAACACCATATATTTT
NA,TRBJ1-2,NA,TRBV6-5,CASSLTENYGYTF,TGTGCCAGCAGTTTAACAGAAAACTATGGCTACACCTTC
NA,TRBJ1-5,NA,TRBV5-1,CASSLDVNNQPQHF,TGCGCCAGCAGCTTGGATGTCAACAATCAGCCCCAGCATTTT
TRBD2,TRBJ2-1,NA,TRBV20-1,CSASRGTSDNEQFF,TGCAGTGCTAGTCGAGGGACTAGCGACAATGAGCAGTTCTTC
NA,TRBJ2-2,NA,TRBV11-3,CASSSGVGELFF,TGTGCCAGCAGCTCAGGGGTCGGGGAGCTGTTTTTT
TRBD2,TRBJ2-7,NA,TRBV24-1,CATSDGTSSRRPYEQYF,TGTGCCACCAGTGACGGGACTAGCTCGCGCAGACCCTACGAGCAGTACTTC
TRBD2,TRBJ2-1,NA,TRBV5-1,CASSPAGTSGYNEQFF,TGCGCCAGCAGCCCTGCCGGGACTAGCGGATACAATGAGCAGTTCTTC
TRBD1,TRBJ1-3,NA,TRBV7-9,CASSWGQHSGNTIYF,TGTGCCAGCAGCTGGGGACAGCACTCTGGAAACACCATATATTTT
TRBD1,TRBJ2-7,NA,TRBV4-2,CASSQGDSFNSNAYEQYF,TGTGCCAGCAGCCAAGGGGACAGCTTTAACTCGAACGCCTACGAGCAGTACTTC
NA,TRBJ1-1,NA,TRBV27,CASSPYMRVSTEAFF,TGTGCCAGCAGTCCCTATATGAGGGTGAGCACTGAAGCTTTCTTT
TRBD1,TRBJ2-7,NA,TRBV7-6,CASSTNPGQGDNEQYF,TGTGCCAGCAGTACAAACCCGGGACAGGGGGACAACGAGCAGTACTTC
TRBD1,TRBJ2-3,NA,TRBV5-1,CASSLATGVDTQYF,TGCGCCAGCAGCTTGGCTACAGGGGTGGATACGCAGTATTTT
TRBD2,TRBJ2-5,NA,TRBV5-4,CASSFLLAGGPPVPQETQYF,TGTGCCAGCAGCTTTTTGCTAGCGGGAGGACCACCGGTCCCCCAAGAGACCCAGTACTTC